The clone carrying this T cell receptor beta chain was picked up many times. Its antigen is still unknown. With a J-beta primer mix and a sample-barcoded 5' primer, a second PCR ran about 7 to 12 cycles. Via MiXCR, TCRdb re-called the 5' RACE reads, giving one row per CDR3 protein. The sample holds more than 900,000 distinct CDR3 sequences, almost 30% seen once. The CDR3 has 13 residues. Germline lookup yields CDR1 MNHNS and CDR2 SASEGT. V lost 6 bases and J 2 bases, leaving 8 bases between the germline ends. The sample originates from a study of blood T cells in healthy people across ages. Study-level points and caveats: Per-million-T-cell TCR beta diversity fell roughly linearly with age. Conclusively comparing naive with antigen-experienced cells was impossible with unsorted PBMCs.

Another study also made use of these data, one on T cells of mothers and their children. Turning to that study: Donors were three healthy Caucasian mothers and their six children. Each mother yielded more than 10 million TCR beta CDR3 reads. Each child yielded several million reads.

Material for sequencing was blood. The receptor was isolated from a middle-aged woman in good health. This chain connects TRBV6-1 to TRBJ2-1; D remains ambiguous. CDR3 DNA: TGTGCCAGCAGAGCCGGGCCCTACAATGAGCAGTTCTTC. It yields the protein CASRAGPYNEQFF.